Each of the 32 T cell receptor beta chains below was sequenced from the same sample in a study of metastatic and nonmetastatic thyroid tumors. TCRdb re-called the PCR reads via MiXCR. This table holds approximately 30,000 clones, about 17% found once. Until they underwent thyroid surgery, no patient had received any treatment. The source material was blood. The source is a female donor with papillary thyroid cancer or a benign thyroid nodule (not recorded which). Some clones in this sample may be carry-over from other donors' samples.

This clone was seen many times. This chain links TRBV27 with TRBJ2-1, with TRBD1 matching 7 bases. The CDR3 contains 15 residues. In germline, CDR1 is MNHEY, CDR2 SMNVEV (reference sequence). V lost 9 bases, J lost 0 bases, and 8 bases stayed unmatched. In nucleotides, the CDR3 is TGTGCCAGTCGGACGGGACAGAGCTCCTACAATGAGCAGTTCTTC. It translates to CASRTGQSSYNEQFF.

As to this clone: With a much larger clone just one base away, this may be a read error. The chain has TRBV4-1 and TRBJ2-1; D not resolved. This CDR3 is built from 18 residues. The V end lost 0 bases, the J end lost 0 bases, and 15 bases lay between the germline ends. Germline V CDR1 and CDR2: MGHRA, YSYEKL. The CDR3 DNA reads TGCGCCAGCAGCCAAGAATCGTCAGAGATGATCTCCTACAATGAGCAGTTCTTC. Its protein is CASSQESSEMISYNEQFF.

This clone was seen at least ten times. The sample holds other DNA sequences that translate to the same CDR3. Here the CDR3 reads CASRDRITLVGGKLFF. CDR3 nucleotides: TGTGCCAGCAGGGACAGGATTACTCTAGTGGGAGGGAAACTGTTTTTT. The chain recombines TRBV6-1 with TRBJ1-4, with 7 bases that match TRBD1. Per germline, CDR1 MNHNS and CDR2 SASEGT. The CDR3 loop spans 16 amino acids. Trimming cost V 6 bases and J 11 bases; bases outside gene matches: 18.

This clone was observed many times. The chain recombines TRBV5-1 with TRBJ2-3; 7 nucleotides line up with TRBD1. The V and J ends lost 0 bases and 5 bases, in that order; junction bases with no gene match: 6. This CDR3 contains 15 residues. CDR1 is SGHRS, CDR2 YFSETQ, per germline. CDR3 in amino acids: CASSLGQGNGDTQYF. In DNA, the CDR3 is TGCGCCAGCAGCTTGGGACAGGGTAACGGAGATACGCAGTATTTT.

The genes are TRBV11-2 and TRBJ1-4; possible D gene TRBD1, 5 bases. The CDR3 length is 18 residues. Per germline, CDR1 SGHAT and CDR2 FQNNGV. Deletions cut 6 bases from V and 3 bases from J, with 23 bases between. The CDR3 DNA follows: TGTGCCAGCAGGGACTCAGGGCGGGTTAGTCCACCTAATGAAAAACTGTTTTTT. Translating it yields CASRDSGRVSPPNEKLFF.

In the case of this clone: A junction end diverges from the germline sequence, so it may reflect a read error. This chain links TRBV27 with TRBJ2-3, with a possible D match to TRBD2 (5 bases). The CDR3 has 17 amino acids. Germline values: CDR1 MNHEY, CDR2 SMNVEV (reference sequence). The DNA of the CDR3 is TGTGTCAGCAGTTTAAAAGCGGTCGGCTATATATTTAATACGCAGTATTTT. Protein product: CVSSLKAVGYIFNTQYF.

This clone was seen at least ten times. This chain uses TRBV20-1 with TRBJ1-1, with D hard to call. V shed 6 bases and J shed 7 bases, with 12 bases lying between them. The germline gives CDR1 DFQATT, CDR2 SNEGSKA (reference sequence). This CDR3 has 11 amino acids. CDR3 sequence: CSAGHRFEAFF. The CDR3 nucleotides read TGCAGTGCCGGCCACAGATTTGAAGCTTTCTTT.

In this sample, this clone turned up a few times. V and J are TRBV2 and TRBJ1-2; D ambiguous. Germline CDR1 is SNHLY and CDR2 is FYNNEI. Trimming removed 5 bases at V and 5 bases at J, with 9 bases between. This CDR3 has 12 amino acids. CDR3 DNA sequence: TGTGCCAGCAGTTCGGCCGATTATGGCTACACCTTC. Protein: CASSSADYGYTF.

This clone was counted between two and nine times. At one end, the junction sequence differs from germline, possibly due to a read error. The V call is TRBV6-2 or TRBV6-3, the J call TRBJ1-2; D is perhaps TRBD1 (5 bases). There are 14 residues in the CDR3. CDR1 is MNHEY and CDR2 is SVGEGT in the germline V gene. The CDR3 nucleotides read TGTGCCAGTAGTTACAAAGGGACTGACTATGGCTACACCTTC. It codes for CASSYKGTDYGYTF.

In this sample, this clone turned up a few times. The chain has TRBV6-9 and TRBJ2-7; D ambiguous. Trimming cost V 2 bases and J 3 bases, with 11 bases left between them. The germline V gene has CDR1 MNHGY and CDR2 SVAAGI. The CDR3 contains 14 residues. As DNA, the CDR3 is TGTGCCAGCAGTTATAACCAGGACGGCTACGAGCAGTACTTC. It codes for CASSYNQDGYEQYF.

This clone was found a few times. With a much larger clone just one base away, this may be a read error. J is TRBJ2-3 and V is TRBV3-1, with D possibly matching TRBD2 (6 bases). Germline assignment: CDR1 LGHDT and CDR2 YNNKEL (reference sequence). V dropped 4 bases and J dropped 5 bases, with 13 bases sitting between them. This CDR3 spans 14 amino acids. In nucleotides, the CDR3 is TGTGCCAGCAGCCTCAGGGACTCACGAGATACGCAGTATTTT. Translating gives CASSLRDSRDTQYF.

By its share, this clone is medium-sized. V and J are TRBV6-1 and TRBJ1-2; D not resolved. The V gene's germline CDR1 is MNHNS and CDR2 SASEGT. With 5 bases removed from V and 4 bases from J, the gap between germline ends came to 14 bases. CDR3 size: 14 residues. This CDR3 is CASSPGILSYGYTF. Written as DNA, the CDR3 is TGTGCCAGCAGTCCGGGCATTTTAAGCTATGGCTACACCTTC.

The chain recombines TRBV18 with TRBJ1-1, with D possibly matching TRBD1 (6 bases). Germline assignment: CDR1 KGHSH and CDR2 LQKENI. V lost 4 bases and J lost 0, with 9 bases in between. This CDR3 spans 14 amino acids. CDR3 sequence: CASSLDRLNTEAFF. The CDR3 DNA reads TGTGCCAGCTCACTAGACAGGTTGAACACTGAAGCTTTCTTT.

This clone was detected many times. The CDR3 sequence is CASSPTGTGVYGYTF. The CDR3 coding sequence is TGTGCCAGCAGCCCCACCGGGACAGGGGTCTATGGCTACACCTTC. The chain recombines TRBV7-3 with TRBJ1-2, with 10 bases fitting TRBD1. This CDR3 is 15 amino acids long. From germline, CDR1 is SGHTA and CDR2 FQGTGA. The trim removed 5 bases at V and 4 bases at J, leaving 7 bases unmatched.

This chain uses TRBV4-1 with TRBJ2-6, with D maybe TRBD1 (6 bases). The length of the CDR3 is 17 residues. The germline CDR1 and CDR2 sequences are MGHRA and YSYEKL. The DNA of the CDR3 is TGCACGAGCAGCCCGCAAGGCTCTGGGGGCGGGGCCAACGTCCTGACTTTC. Encoded protein: CTSSPQGSGGGANVLTF.

The chain has TRBV24-1 and TRBJ2-1; weak D call: TRBD2 (5 bases). Germline-derived CDR1 and CDR2 are KGHDR and SFDVKD. The CDR3 length is 17 residues. V lost 4 bases, J lost 0 bases, and 15 bases lay in between. The CDR3 DNA reads as TGTGCCACCAGTGACATTACGGACTTCAGCTCCTACAATGAGCAGTTCTTC. Translated, it gives CATSDITDFSSYNEQFF.

The chain links TRBV10-3 to TRBJ2-1; D gene unclear. The germline gives CDR1 ENHRY, CDR2 SYGVKD. V lost 3 bases and J lost 8, with 11 bases in between. The CDR3 has 13 residues. Here the CDR3 reads CAISDGEEDEQFF. Here the CDR3 DNA reads TGTGCCATCAGTGATGGAGAAGAAGATGAGCAGTTCTTC.

This clone was observed a handful of times. This may stem from a read error, because a much larger clone lies one nucleotide away. J is TRBJ1-2 and V is TRBV18; TRBD1 might be the D (6 bases). In germline, CDR1 is KGHSH, CDR2 LQKENI. The CDR3 length is 14 residues. CDR3: CASSPPGELYGHTF. The DNA for the CDR3 is TGTGCCAGCTCCCCGCCAGGGGAGCTATATGGCCACACCTTC.

This clone was observed a few times. CDR3 loop: CASSWDRAFF. CDR3 nucleotides: TGTGCCAGCAGCTGGGACCGAGCTTTCTTT. This chain uses TRBV7-3 with TRBJ1-1; TRBD1 is a possible D gene (5 bases). CDR1 is SGHTA, CDR2 FQGTGA, per germline. Trimming pared 4 bases from V and 10 bases from J, leaving 7 bases between. The CDR3 length is 10 residues.

This clone has a count of ten or more. The chain joins TRBV28 to TRBJ2-7; 8 bases are shared with TRBD1. J lost 3 bases, V lost 10 bases, and 11 bases had no gene match. Germline V CDR1 and CDR2: MDHEN, SYDVKM. The CDR3 length is 14 residues. Written as DNA, the CDR3 is TGTGCCAACAGCCGACGGACAGGGTACTACGAGCAGTACTTC. Protein: CANSRRTGYYEQYF.

This clone showed up many times. Other DNA sequences from this sample encode an identical CDR3 as well. The V call is TRBV5-1, the J call TRBJ1-3; 9 bases line up with TRBD1. V gave up 0 bases and J gave up 2 bases; unmatched junction bases: 3. CDR3 length equals 16 residues. Looked up from germline, CDR1 is SGHRS and CDR2 is YFSETQ. CDR3: CASSLEGTGTGNTIYF. The CDR3 nucleotides read TGCGCCAGCAGCTTGGAAGGGACAGGGACTGGAAACACCATATATTTT.

The table lists this clone with many counts. This chain connects TRBV5-1 to TRBJ2-1, with TRBD1 matching 7 bases. CDR1 and CDR2 from the germline V gene are SGHRS and YFSETQ. This CDR3 has 13 amino acids. V was pared by 4 bases and J by 9 bases, with 7 bases of the junction left unmatched. Written as DNA, the CDR3 is TGCGCCAGCAGCCAAGGGGGCAGCGGTGAGCAGTTCTTC. Protein: CASSQGGSGEQFF.

The table lists this clone with many counts. One junction end does not reproduce the germline sequence, and a read error may be involved. This chain connects TRBV28 to TRBJ1-2, with D possibly matching TRBD1 (6 bases). The length of the CDR3 is 14 residues. CDR1 is MDHEN, CDR2 SYDVKM, per germline. The CDR3 protein is CAGSSLGHDYGYTF. CDR3 DNA sequence: TGTGCCGGCAGTTCGTTGGGACACGACTATGGCTACACCTTC.

The chain recombines TRBV12-3 or TRBV12-4 with TRBJ2-1; 7 bases fit TRBD2. This CDR3 spans 14 amino acids. The V segment lost 1 base and the J segment 10 bases; nucleotides outside the gene matches: 7. The CDR3 protein is CASSLGTPGGEQFF. CDR3 sequence (DNA): TGTGCCAGCAGTTTAGGTACCCCGGGAGGAGAGCAGTTCTTC.

This clone was observed a handful of times. The V call is TRBV6-1, the J call TRBJ1-4; D unresolved. CDR3 length: 15 residues. Trimming cost V 10 bases and J 5 bases, with 20 bases left between them. Germline lookup yields CDR1 MNHNS and CDR2 SASEGT. In DNA form, the CDR3 reads TGTGCCACCCGGGTCCCACTCCTGGAAAATGAAAAACTGTTTTTT. Encoded protein: CATRVPLLENEKLFF.

In its sample, this clone was seen many times. This rearrangement joins TRBV27 to TRBJ1-1; D possibly corresponds to TRBD1 (6 bases). V was trimmed by 2 bases and J by 5 bases, leaving 15 bases between them. This CDR3 comprises 15 residues. Germline CDR1 is MNHEY and CDR2 is SMNVEV (reference sequence). The CDR3 spells CASSLRDTLYTEAFF. CDR3 nucleotides: TGTGCCAGCAGTTTACGGGACACCTTGTATACTGAAGCTTTCTTT.

This clone was observed many times. The V call is TRBV6-5, the J call TRBJ2-1; no definite D call. Germline CDR1 reads MNHEY; CDR2 reads SVGAGI. This CDR3 has 15 amino acids. The V and J ends lost 2 bases and 0 bases respectively, with 8 bases between them. The CDR3 spells CASSYAQSSYNEQFF. For the CDR3, the DNA is TGTGCCAGCAGTTACGCCCAGAGCTCCTACAATGAGCAGTTCTTC.

As to this clone: A much larger clone differs from this one at a single base, so this may be a read error. The chain has TRBV5-5 and TRBJ2-2; TRBD1 might be the D (5 bases). The length of the CDR3 is 14 residues. Germline CDR1 reads SGHKS; CDR2 reads YYEKEE (reference sequence). CDR3 DNA: TGTGCCAACAGCTCTGACAGCCGCACCGGGGAGCTGTTTTTT. Translation: CANSSDSRTGELFF. The whole variable domain, remainder taken from reference TRBV5-5 and TRBJ2-2, is DAGVTQSPTHLIKTRGQQVTLRCSPISGHKSVSWYQQVLGQGPQFIFQYYEKEERGRGNFPDRFSARQFPNYSSELNVNALLLGDSALYLCANSSDSRTGELFFGEGSRLTVL.

This clone was recorded a few times. The gene calls are TRBV12-3 or TRBV12-4 and TRBJ2-1; D unresolved. The CDR3 covers 12 residues. Trimming shortened V by 3 bases and J by 5 bases, and 5 bases separated the two germline ends. The CDR3 sequence is CASSFGDNEQFF. The DNA of the CDR3 is TGTGCCAGCAGTTTTGGTGACAATGAGCAGTTCTTC.

This clone was recorded many times. The CDR3 DNA follows: TGTGCCAGCAGTGATTCCTATACTTTGTGGAGCACAGATACGCAGTATTTT. This gives the protein CASSDSYTLWSTDTQYF. V and J are TRBV25-1 and TRBJ2-3, with unresolved D. Trimming took 3 bases from V and 0 from J, leaving 16 bases between them. There are 17 residues in the CDR3. The germline V gene encodes CDR1 MGHDK and CDR2 SYGVNS.

This clone was counted a few times. Distinct nucleotide sequences in the sample also encode this CDR3. The chain combines TRBV5-6 with TRBJ2-1; D is possibly TRBD1 or TRBD2 (7 bases each). The CDR3 spans 18 residues. Germline loops: CDR1 SGHDT, CDR2 YYEEEE. With 0 bases removed from V and 3 bases from J, the gap between germline ends came to 19 bases. CDR3 residues: CASSLEAAGGENYNEQFF. The CDR3 bases are TGTGCCAGCAGCTTGGAGGCGGCAGGGGGGGAGAACTACAATGAGCAGTTCTTC.

This clone appeared a few times. This rearrangement joins TRBV6-2 or TRBV6-3 to TRBJ1-5, with D possibly matching TRBD1 (5 bases). The CDR3 length is 14 residues. Trimming pared 2 bases from V and 1 base from J, leaving 6 bases between. Germline lookup yields CDR1 MNHEY and CDR2 SVGEGT. The CDR3 bases are TGTGCCAGCAGTTACGGGGACAGCAATCAGCCCCAGCATTTT. Translation gives CASSYGDSNQPQHF.